These 2 T cell receptor beta chains were all obtained from the same sample, sequenced in a study of T cell responses to AZD1222 COVID-19 vaccine. The assay was immunoSEQ multiplex PCR, and TCRdb's table has in-frame clones only and misses some. The sample comprises around 120,000 clones, about 85% of which are singletons, and about 2.5% rests with the top ten. Sequencing used peripheral blood, obtained 28 days after the second AZD1222 dose. The receptors stem from an adult who received the AZD1222 COVID-19 vaccine.

The chain combines TRBV27 with TRBJ1-2; a possible D gene is TRBD1 (6 bases). The CDR3 has 16 amino acids. Trimming took off 3 bases at V and 5 bases at J, with 19 bases between the two ends. Germline CDR1 and CDR2: MNHEY and SMNVEV (reference sequence). The CDR3 region is CASSLQRGRGRYGYTF. The DNA for the CDR3 is TGTGCCAGCAGTTTGCAGAGGGGCAGGGGAAGGTATGGCTACACCTTC.

J is TRBJ2-7 and V is TRBV28; 12 bases agree with TRBD1. CDR1 MDHEN and CDR2 SYDVKM come from the germline V gene. The CDR3 spans 14 residues. V shed 5 bases, J shed 6 bases, and the junction held 5 bases outside the gene matches. The CDR3 spells CASSDEGQGAEQYF. The CDR3 DNA sequence: TGTGCCAGCAGTGACGAGGGACAGGGGGCCGAGCAGTACTTC.